What follows is one TCR beta chain and its context. Per germline, CDR1 SGHRS and CDR2 YFSETQ. This CDR3 spans 15 amino acids. V lost 2 bases and J 4 bases, leaving 13 bases between the germline ends. This sample is part of a study of OX40 agonist ivuxolimab in advanced cancers. On the study more broadly: The patients received ivuxolimab by intravenous route every 2 weeks at 0.01 to 10 mg/kg.

Assay: immunoSEQ multiplex PCR; the TCRdb copy retains only in-frame clones and omits some. The repertoire includes 65,000 to 95,000 clones, 70% to 85% of them detected once, and 0.5% to 0.65% sits in the top ten. The V call is TRBV5-1, the J call TRBJ2-1; D may correspond to TRBD1 or TRBD2 (5 bases each). This clonotype was obtained from an adult with an advanced solid tumor such as melanoma, head and neck, liver or kidney cancer. The sequencing here drew on CD4+ or CD8+ T cells sorted from blood, taken in a trial of the OX40 agonist ivuxolimab. CDR3 bases: TGCGCCAGCAGCTTCCGGGACGGTGGATACAATGAGCAGTTCTTC. This gives the protein CASSFRDGGYNEQFF.